This T cell receptor beta chain was obtained from a study of blood T cell repertoires in COVID-19 (dated by TCRdb to 2018 to 2021). A note on the overall study: Samples from collaborators originated in the United States, Italy and Spain and spanned both the acute and convalescent phases of COVID-19. Deeply sampled blood TCRbeta repertoires from subjects exposed to, actively infected with, or recovered from COVID-19 were included in the dataset. The repertoires were released in a freely available public database meant as a resource for research on the immune response to SARS-CoV-2. Sample metadata almost always included a de-identified subject ID, COVID-19 status, age in years and sex. Where HLA class I and class II types were available, the types were taken from metadata supplied by the sample provider, not from assay-based typing. The material from the prospective study consisted of cDNA or gDNA derived from T cells, B-cell-depleted T cells, or PBMCs. The samples were drawn from two sources: the first 160 participants of the ongoing ImmuneRACE study, and some 1,300 subjects contributed by 6 global collaborators.

Here is what the overall study found, with its caveats: The quantity of clinical and demographic metadata differed by source and by participant and was supplied without curation.

A word on this clone: It lacks a known antigen. The input lacks base qualities; no much larger clone sits a single base away.

According to the germline V gene (reference sequence), CDR1 reads MNHEY and CDR2 reads SMNVEV. Inclusive of the bounding cysteine and phenylalanine, the CDR3 is 11 residues long. Only the CDR3 region is kept as DNA, spanning 33 bases read in frame from base 1. V loses 9 bases of germline sequence and J loses 12 bases, and the interval between the two ends is 14 bases. TCRbeta CDR3 regions were amplified from genomic DNA by means of the immunoSEQ Assay, a bias-controlled multiplex PCR. As for the authors' bioinformatics: Within the assay, amplification of reference gene primers was used to estimate how many nucleated cells each sample contained. To quantify the absolute abundance of each unique TCRbeta CDR3 rearrangement, sequence reads were collapsed and filtered. For each sample, productive Simpson clonality was calculated by taking the square root of Simpson's diversity index across productive rearrangements. TCRdb limited this immuneACCESS table to in-frame rearrangements with V and J called. A share of clones is missing; checked studies link under half to unresolved V genes, and the rest is unexplained. That table gives V, J and clone size, and the DNA gave D and trimming. The sample contains about 140,000 clones, 79% of them found a single time. Together, the top ten hold roughly 3.4% of the sample.

Whole blood was collected in K2EDTA tubes by collaborating institutions according to the institutions' own protocols. For TCRbeta analysis, collaborator samples were shipped as frozen whole blood, as isolated PBMCs, or as DNA extracted from either sample type. The sequence derives from a man aged 55 to 70 with acute or convalescent COVID-19. Material: peripheral blood. The chain employs TRBV27 and TRBJ1-4; no confident D gene assignment can be made. This receptor carries the CDR3 CARAVPKELFF. The DNA is as follows: TGTGCCAGGGCGGTTCCTAAGGAACTGTTTTTT.